The 29 T cell receptor delta chains listed next were all sequenced from one sample in a study of γδ T cells in repeated Plasmodium falciparum infection (dated by TCRdb to about 2021). Library preparation employed multiplex PCR. Instrument used: Illumina MiSeq. TCRdb called clones afresh from the public reads with CATT; identical DNA rows were later merged. This sample holds tens of thousands of delta-chain clones; approximately 1.4% were observed only once. More than 7% of the sample comes from the top ten. For bulk TCR repertoire analysis, Vgamma9/Vdelta2+ and Vdelta2-negative gammadelta T cell populations were isolated by flow sorting from peripheral blood mononuclear cells. Sequencing used gamma-delta T cells from blood. These receptors all stem from a pool of human donors (malaria-infected and uninfected, not separated).

This clone was seen repeatedly, ten times or more. The rearrangement links TRDV1 to TRDJ1; no firm D call. Germline CDR1 TSWWSYY, CDR2 QGS. Trimming stripped 0 bases from V and 1 base from J, with 30 bases between. CDR3 length: 22 amino acids. The CDR3 region has the DNA TGTGCTCTTGGGGAACTTGTGTTTGGCCGGAGGAAAGCCCTGGCCGCCACCGATAAACTCATCTTT. Encoded protein: CALGELVFGRRKALAATDKLIF.

This clone was seen many times. A read error is likely here: a far larger clone is one base away. Within the sample, other DNA sequences also encode this same CDR3. The chain links TRDV2 to TRDJ1; 13 nucleotides line up with TRDD3. Losses at the gene ends were 7 bases for V and 0 bases for J; bases not matched to a gene: 16. Germline CDR1 and CDR2: GEAIGNYY and EKD. The CDR3 is made up of 19 amino acids. The CDR3, as DNA: TGTGCCTGCGACGATTTACTGGGGGATACGCCCGCGTACACCGATAAACTCATCTTT. It translates to CACDDLLGDTPAYTDKLIF.

This clone has a handful of counts. The amino acid sequence in TCRdb belongs to a much larger clone and departs from this DNA's translation at residue 17, likely a sequencing read error; the sequence shown is translated from the DNA. This chain links TRDV1 with TRDJ1, with 12 nucleotides matching TRDD3. Here the J gene was assigned by germline matching of the DNA, as TCRdb has none. The V gene end was trimmed by 2 bases and the J gene end by 3 bases; junction bases not matched to a gene: 22. The CDR3 is made up of 22 amino acids. CDR1 and CDR2 from the germline V gene are TSWWSYY and QGS. In DNA, the CDR3 is TGTGCTCTTGGGGAATCTTCCTACCTCCTTTACTGGGGGATACTTTACGCCGATAAACTCATCTTT. Residues: CALGESSYLLYWGILYADKLIF.

As regards this clone: TCRdb assigns this DNA the protein of a much larger clone, which departs from its translation at residue 4; this likely reflects a read error, and the protein shown comes from translating the DNA. This rearrangement joins TRDV2 to TRDJ1, with 11 bases matching TRDD3. TCRdb offers no J gene call, so here the DNA was matched to germline to obtain one. The CDR3 is 15 residues long. The J segment lost 4 bases and the V segment lost 5 bases, leaving 8 bases of the junction unmatched. The germline V gene has CDR1 GEAIGNYY and CDR2 EKD. CDR3 sequence: CACGLRTGGYDKLIF. CDR3 nucleotide sequence: TGTGCCTGTGGCCTACGTACTGGGGGATACGATAAACTCATCTTT.

This clone was seen a handful of times. A far larger clone is a single base away, which makes a read error likely. Other DNA sequences in this sample translate to the same CDR3. The V gene corresponds to TRDV3; no J gene was called; TRDD3 is the table's D call and was not checked against the DNA. The germline V gene encodes CDR1 TVYSNPD and CDR2 GDNSRS (reference sequence). This CDR3 is 22 amino acids long. As DNA, the CDR3 is TGTGCCTTTTATGACGGGGGGCACCCTACACTGGGGGATACTATGGCCACCGATAAACTCATCTTC. Amino acids: CAFYDGGHPTLGDTMATDKLIF.

This clone has a count of ten or more. A read error may explain this, as a much larger clone is one base away. Additional DNA sequences in this sample encode the identical CDR3. The chain recombines TRDV1 with TRDJ1; weak D call: TRDD3 (6 bases). CDR1 and CDR2 from the germline V gene are TSWWSYY and QGS. The CDR3 contains 16 residues. V lost 0 bases and J 9 bases, leaving 20 bases between the germline ends. The CDR3 DNA is TGTGCTCTTGGGGAACTAATCCGTTGGGGGCCCAAGGAACTCATCTTT. This translates into CALGELIRWGPKELIF.

This clone was recorded many times. J is TRDJ1 and V is TRDV1, with D perhaps TRDD2 or TRDD3 (9 bases each). The CDR3 is made up of 24 amino acids. V lost 1 base, J lost 0 bases, and 36 bases lay in between. Germline CDR1 reads TSWWSYY; CDR2 reads QGS. The CDR3, as DNA: TGTGCTCTTGGGGAACCCCCCTTCCTACCCCCGTGTACTTGGGGATACGAGTACACCGATAAACTCATCTTT. Encoded protein: CALGEPPFLPPCTWGYEYTDKLIF.

This clone was observed many times. This chain uses TRDV1 with TRDJ1; 7 positions match TRDD3. TCRdb offers no J gene call, so here the DNA was matched to germline to obtain one. V lost 1 base and J lost 1; bases outside the gene matches: 9. The V gene's germline CDR1 is TSWWSYY and CDR2 QGS. This CDR3 has 17 residues. The CDR3, as DNA: TGTGCTCTTGGGGAACCTGGGGGCTGGGGGCCCACCGATAAACTCATCTTT. It encodes CALGEPGGWGPTDKLIF.

Notes on this clone: This is likely an artifact of a read error, given a far larger clone one base away. Other nucleotide sequences from this sample produce the same CDR3. The chain carries TRDV2 and TRDJ1, with TRDD3 as a possible D gene (6 bases). TCRdb gives no J gene; it was assigned here by matching the DNA to germline. The CDR3 is 13 residues long. V was shortened by 4 bases and J by 0 bases, with 8 bases between the two germline ends. The germline V gene encodes CDR1 GEAIGNYY and CDR2 EKD. The CDR3 nucleotides read TGTGCCTGTGATAGGGGATACACCGATAAACTCATCTTT. Its translation: CACDRGYTDKLIF.

About this clone itself: The mismatch at residue 12 between this DNA's translation and the TCRdb protein of a much larger clone likely reflects a read error; the protein shown is translated from the DNA. The rearrangement links TRDV2 to TRDJ1, with D hard to call. The J gene was not available in TCRdb and was assigned here by matching the DNA to germline segments. CDR3 length: 15 amino acids. Germline CDR1 is GEAIGNYY and CDR2 is EKD. CDR3 bases: TGTGCTTGTGTTCGCACAGAGTCGTACGGGCTTAGACTCATCTTT. Amino acid sequence: CACVRTESYGLRLIF.

Ten or more counts support this clone. This CDR3 is also generated by other DNA sequences in the sample. The chain is built from TRDV1 and TRDJ1; TRDD2 is a possible D gene (5 bases). With 2 bases removed from V and 7 bases from J, the gap between germline ends came to 17 bases. Germline values: CDR1 TSWWSYY, CDR2 QGS. This CDR3 is 15 amino acids long. CDR3 in amino acids: CALGETSSPIAKLIF. CDR3 in DNA: TGTGCTCTTGGGGAAACGTCTTCCCCCATTGCTAAACTCATCTTT.

As regards this clone: The protein held in TCRdb is that of a much larger clone and does not match this DNA's translation at residue 17, likely because of a read error; the protein shown is translated from the DNA. V and J are TRDV1 and TRDJ1, with TRDD2 identical over 9 bases. TCRdb supplies no J gene; here it was assigned by aligning the nucleotide sequence to germline. The germline V gene has CDR1 TSWWSYY and CDR2 QGS. There are 21 residues in the CDR3. The DNA for the CDR3 is TGTGCTCTTGGGGAAAAGGCCTTCCTACACCTAGTACTCCTTCACACCAATAAACTCATCTTT. It yields the protein CALGEKAFLHLVLLHTNKLIF.

This clone was seen many times. TCRdb's listed protein matches a much larger clone and diverges from this DNA's translation at residue 12, likely through a read error; the protein shown comes from the DNA. The chain carries TRDV2 and TRDJ3; 7 positions match TRDD3. Germline V gene sequence: CDR1 GEAIGNYY, CDR2 EKD. This CDR3 comprises 17 residues. The CDR3 protein is CACDTWGSSWDARQMFF. Written as DNA, the CDR3 is TGTGCCTGTGACACCTGGGGGAGCTCCTGGGACGCCCGACAGATGTTTTTC.

The table lists this clone with a few counts. This sequence is one base from a far larger clone and is likely a read error. Other DNA sequences in this sample translate to the same CDR3. There is no J gene call, but TRDV1 is given as the V gene; the table's D call of TRDD3 was not tested on the DNA. The CDR3 consists of 17 residues. Germline CDR1 reads TSWWSYY; CDR2 reads QGS. Here the CDR3 reads CALGEVVLDPVTAQLFF. In DNA, the CDR3 is TGTGCTCTTGGGGAAGTAGTACTGGATCCAGTGACAGCACAACTCTTCTTC.

This clone was detected many times. The identical CDR3 is also encoded by other nucleotide sequences in the sample. The J gene is TRDJ1, the V gene TRDV1; D is possibly TRDD2 (6 bases). The CDR3 spans 15 residues. The V gene's germline CDR1 is TSWWSYY and CDR2 QGS. Trimming took off 3 bases at V and 2 bases at J, with 13 bases between the two ends. The CDR3: CALGELFLTTDKLIF. DNA for the CDR3: TGTGCTCTTGGGGAGCTCTTCCTTACAACCGATAAACTCATCTTT.

This clone has a handful of counts. The protein held in TCRdb is that of a much larger clone and does not match this DNA's translation at residue 4, likely because of a read error; the protein shown is translated from the DNA. V gene TRDV1 combines with J gene TRDJ1; TRDD2 might be the D (8 bases). The J gene, left out of TCRdb, was set here by checking the DNA against germline. Germline V CDR1 and CDR2: TSWWSYY, QGS. This CDR3 is built from 22 residues. The CDR3 DNA is TGTGCTCTTAGGGAACCTGGCCTTCCTAGGTACAGGGGGATTGCCTACACCGATAAACTCATCTTT. Translating it yields CALREPGLPRYRGIAYTDKLIF.

This clone was recorded a few times. A far larger clone is only one base removed, so a read error is likely. The sample has other DNA sequences that encode this CDR3 too. The J gene is TRDJ1, the V gene TRDV1, with D possibly being TRDD3 (5 bases). Germline CDR1 reads TSWWSYY; CDR2 reads QGS. V lost 4 bases, J lost 2 bases, and 29 bases lay in between. CDR3 length equals 20 residues. The CDR3 is CALGAVYPRGGSILTDKLIF. DNA for the CDR3: TGTGCTCTTGGGGCTGTCTATCCCCGGGGGGGGTCGATATTGACCGATAAACTCATCTTT.

This clone has more than one count but fewer than ten. This may arise from a read error, as a much more abundant clone is one base away. The sample has other DNA sequences that encode this CDR3 too. J is TRDJ1 and V is TRDV1; 9 nucleotides agree with TRDD3. The CDR3 runs 21 residues. J gave up 0 bases and V 3 bases, and 20 bases lay outside the gene matches. CDR1 is TSWWSYY, CDR2 QGS, per germline. DNA of the CDR3: TGTGCTCTTGGGGACCCCGGGTGGCCCTCCTACTGGGGGAGCCACACCGATAAACTCATCTTT. As protein: CALGDPGWPSYWGSHTDKLIF.

This clone was seen more than once but under ten times. TCRdb assigns this DNA the protein of a much larger clone, which departs from its translation at residue 19; this likely reflects a read error, and the protein shown comes from translating the DNA. J is TRDJ3 and V is TRDV2, with 11 bases identical to TRDD3. No J segment appears in TCRdb, so it was assigned here by matching the sequence to germline. Germline CDR1 reads GEAIGNYY; CDR2 reads EKD. The CDR3 length is 22 residues. The CDR3 coding sequence is TGTGCCTGTGACAAACTGGGGGATAAGAAGTCAGCTGGCTCCTGGGACACCCGACGGATGTTTTTC. It yields the protein CACDKLGDKKSAGSWDTRRMFF.

This clone was seen only a few times. TCRdb's listed protein matches a much larger clone and diverges from this DNA's translation at residue 15, likely through a read error; the protein shown comes from the DNA. The chain combines TRDV2 with TRDJ1, with 10 bases that match TRDD3. CDR1 is GEAIGNYY, CDR2 EKD, per germline. This CDR3 is 18 amino acids long. The CDR3 reads CACDTVTTGGFYTDELIF. Written as DNA, the CDR3 is TGTGCCTGTGACACCGTAACGACTGGGGGATTCTACACCGATGAACTCATCTTT.

Remarks on this clone: A far larger clone is one base from this, pointing to a likely read error. Other DNA sequences in the same sample also yield this CDR3. CDR3 sequence: CALGELGSWGIRDGDKLIF. The CDR3 nucleotides read TGTGCCCTTGGGGAACTGGGTTCTTGGGGGATACGAGACGGCGATAAACTCATCTTT. This chain uses TRDV1 with TRDJ1; 11 nucleotides align to TRDD3. Here the J gene came from matching the DNA to germline, since TCRdb omits it. Germline V gives CDR1 TSWWSYY, CDR2 QGS. The CDR3 consists of 19 residues.

Remarks on this clone: The protein TCRdb lists belongs to a much larger clone and differs from this DNA's translation at residue 12, which points to a read error; the protein shown is made from the DNA. The chain carries TRDV2 and TRDJ3; 13 positions agree with TRDD3. As TCRdb names no J gene, one was assigned here on the basis of a DNA match to germline. V lost 1 base to trimming and J lost 4 bases; unmatched junction nucleotides: 9. The CDR3 spans 20 residues. Germline V gives CDR1 GEAIGNYY, CDR2 EKD. The CDR3 nucleotides are TGTGCCTGTGACACGGCATTACTGGGGGATACGAGATGGGACACCCGACAGATGTTTTTC. Encoded protein: CACDTALLGDTRWDTRQMFF.

In regard to this clone: The sample carries other DNA sequences with the same CDR3. The V gene is TRDV1, the J gene TRDJ1, with D maybe TRDD2 (6 bases). Germline values: CDR1 TSWWSYY, CDR2 QGS. CDR3 size: 14 residues. Trimming took off 3 bases at V and 8 bases at J, with 16 bases between the two ends. CDR3 region: CALGDSFRPDKLIF. In DNA form, the CDR3 reads TGTGCTCTTGGGGACTCCTTCCGGCCTGACAAACTCATCTTT.

This clone was counted between two and nine times. This DNA's translation differs at residue 13 from TCRdb's protein, which comes from a much larger clone; a read error is likely, and the protein shown is translated from the DNA. V is TRDV2 and J is TRDJ1; 13 bases align to TRDD3. The J gene was not available in TCRdb and was assigned here by matching the DNA to germline segments. CDR3 length: 16 residues. V gave up 1 base and J gave up 10 bases; unmatched junction bases: 11. Germline loops: CDR1 GEAIGNYY, CDR2 EKD. The CDR3 is CACDTRLGDTRRGLIF. The CDR3 DNA reads as TGTGCCTGTGACACGCGACTGGGGGATACGCGAAGGGGACTCATCTTT.

This clone has more than one count but fewer than ten. The amino acid sequence in TCRdb belongs to a much larger clone and departs from this DNA's translation at residue 12, likely a sequencing read error; the sequence shown is translated from the DNA. The chain links TRDV1 to TRDJ1; TRDD3 might be the D (5 bases). The CDR3 sequence is 26 residues long. The germline V gene has CDR1 TSWWSYY and CDR2 QGS. Trimming removed 2 bases from V and 0 bases from J, with 43 bases in between. As DNA, the CDR3 is TGTGCTCTTGGGGAAAACCTGCGTGATGTATTAACGGGGGCCCCAAACGCCATAACGTACACCGATAAACTCATCTTT. It translates to CALGENLRDVLTGAPNAITYTDKLIF.

On this clone: TCRdb records a much larger clone's protein for this DNA, with a difference at residue 9 that likely arises from a read error; the protein given is the translation of the DNA. The CDR3 DNA reads as TGTGCCTGTGAGCACTGGGGGCTGTCCACCGATAAACTCATCTTT. Protein: CACEHWGLSTDKLIF. This chain joins TRDV2 and TRDJ1, with TRDD3 matching 8 bases. Looked up from germline, CDR1 is GEAIGNYY and CDR2 is EKD. The CDR3 totals 15 residues. V was pared by 4 bases and J by 1 base, with 7 bases of the junction left unmatched.

This clone was detected a few times. TCRdb assigns this DNA the protein of a much larger clone, which departs from its translation at residue 3; this likely reflects a read error, and the protein shown comes from translating the DNA. The chain employs TRDV1 and TRDJ1; 12 positions match TRDD3. The germline gives CDR1 TSWWSYY, CDR2 QGS. The CDR3 is 19 residues long. Here the CDR3 DNA reads TGTGCTCCTGGGGAACAATGTACTGGGGGATACTGGGGCACCGATAAACTCATCTTT. Amino acid sequence: CAPGEQCTGGYWGTDKLIF.

This clone was detected only a few times. This likely stems from a read error, as it lies one base from a far larger clone. Other DNA sequences within the sample encode an identical CDR3. This sequence joins TRDV1 and TRDJ1; D may be TRDD2 or TRDD3 (6 bases each). TCRdb is silent on the J gene; assignment here came from matching the DNA to germline. The CDR3 is made up of 23 amino acids. Germline V gives CDR1 TSWWSYY, CDR2 QGS. The CDR3, as DNA: TGTGCTCTCGGGGAACTAGTGTCCTACCGTCCTACGACGGCGTACTGGGTCCCCGATAAACTCATCTTT. This translates into CALGELVSYRPTTAYWVPDKLIF.

In the case of this clone: This is likely an artifact of a read error, given a far larger clone one base away. The same CDR3 arises from other DNA sequences in this sample as well. The chain uses TRDV1 and TRDJ1; 13 positions match TRDD3. No J gene is reported in TCRdb; it was inferred here by comparing the DNA with germline. V was clipped by 5 bases and J by 5 bases; unmatched bases: 29. The CDR3 covers 23 residues. Germline V gives CDR1 TSWWSYY, CDR2 QGS. CDR3 loop: CALGSTSLSHRTYTGGYGDKLIF. The CDR3 DNA follows: TGTGCTCTTGGGTCGACGTCCTTGTCCCACCGGACGTATACTGGGGGATACGGTGATAAACTCATCTTT.